This record covers a single T cell receptor beta chain. Antigen unknown. This entry is derived from a study of T cell responses to AZD1222 COVID-19 vaccine. Study at large: Researchers grouped second doses given at about 4 or about 12 weeks into one pool.

The table came from immunoSEQ multiplex PCR; TCRdb's copy has only in-frame clones and leaves some out. The sample consists of more than 100,000 clones, roughly 90% of them appearing once. CDR3 length equals 15 residues. Trimming at V came to 6 bases and at J to 6 bases, leaving 10 bases not matched to a gene. Germline V gene lookup returns CDR1 SNHLY and CDR2 FYNNEI. Study findings and constraints: No repertoire was sampled before or during the peak T cell response, only after it. Across spike, vaccine-associated CD4 TCRs were found, dominant at 160-218 and 743-854.

The specimen was peripheral blood, collected on day 0 of AZD1222 vaccination. This receptor was identified in an adult in good health. The V and J genes are TRBV2 and TRBJ2-1; 8 nucleotides match TRBD1. CDR3 region: CASSPRTGLGNEQFF. CDR3 nucleotides: TGTGCCAGCAGCCCCCGGACAGGGCTGGGCAATGAGCAGTTCTTC.